In its sample, the clone carrying this T cell receptor beta chain was seen many times. Primers targeting TRAV and TRBV primed first-strand cDNA, covering alpha and beta chains. An approximately 19-cycle PCR with a constant-region primer and V-primer adapter amplified TCRs. TCRdb recomputed calls from the reads with MiXCR, one row per CDR3 protein. This table holds tens of thousands of distinct CDR3 sequences, around 27% found once. The time point here: before trial treatment. These data originate in a study of low-dose radiotherapy and immunotherapy resistance in tumors. Study-wide background: Cohort 2 was treated with 1 Gy per fraction every two weeks, amounting to 13 Gy across 26 weeks.

The CDR3 totals 15 residues. V was pared by 6 bases and J by 2 bases, with 3 bases of the junction left unmatched. Germline values: CDR1 SQVTM, CDR2 ANQGSEA. This sequence originates from a male donor with prostate cancer. The rearrangement joins TRBV29-1 to TRBJ2-2, with TRBD2 matching over 13 bases. Sequences were derived from PBMCs, sampled before treatment. DNA for the CDR3: TGCAGCGTGGGGGGACTAGCGGGAAACACCGGGGAGCTGTTTTTT. Translating it yields CSVGGLAGNTGELFF.